Listed here is a single TCR beta chain. The treatment: randomized to nivolumab then ipilimumab (arm A) or the reverse (arm B). Sorted cells were live CD3+CD8+, lacking CD19 and CD56, from PBMCs. The CDR3 runs to 15 residues. CDR1 MRHNA and CDR2 SNTAGT come from the germline V gene. V trimming: 2 bases; J trimming: 4 bases; junction bases outside the gene matches: 5. The sample comes from a study of sequential checkpoint blockade in melanoma. Study background: First-line arms were nivolumab then ipilimumab, or the reverse, randomized 1:1. Each arm's sequence ended with maintenance nivolumab.

The data were produced by immunoSEQ multiplex PCR, yet TCRdb's version contains in-frame clones alone and is incomplete. The data hold fewer than 20,000 clones, with 65% to 80% observed a single time. The chain carries TRBV6-4 and TRBJ2-3, with TRBD1 matching over 8 bases. Sequencing used CD8+ T cells sorted from blood (inferred from file names), obtained from a patient given nivolumab and ipilimumab in sequence. The sequence came from a human donor with melanoma. The CDR3 loop reads CASSDQARGPDTQYF. In DNA, the CDR3 is TGTGCCAGCAGTGACCAGGCCAGGGGGCCAGATACGCAGTATTTT.